The entry below describes one T cell receptor beta chain. The trim removed 2 bases at V and 4 bases at J, leaving 1 base unmatched. There are 15 residues in the CDR3. Germline CDR1 SGDLS, CDR2 YYNGEE. These data come from a study of blood T cell repertoires in COVID-19. Source study methods: How many nucleated cells were present was estimated from reference gene primer amplification. Sequencing used immunoSEQ multiplex PCR; TCRdb keeps in-frame clones, though not all of them. V, J and clone size reflect that table, while D and trimming were determined from the DNA. The sample carries some 330,000 clones, approximately 87% recorded once.

Sequenced material: PBMCs or T cells enriched from blood (not recorded which). This sequence originates from a middle-aged man in a cohort exposed to, infected with or recovered from COVID-19 (not recorded which). This chain connects TRBV9 to TRBJ2-3, with 13 bases fitting TRBD2. CDR3 residues: CASSVGLAGADTQYF. The CDR3 DNA reads TGTGCCAGCAGCGTCGGACTAGCGGGAGCAGATACGCAGTATTTT.